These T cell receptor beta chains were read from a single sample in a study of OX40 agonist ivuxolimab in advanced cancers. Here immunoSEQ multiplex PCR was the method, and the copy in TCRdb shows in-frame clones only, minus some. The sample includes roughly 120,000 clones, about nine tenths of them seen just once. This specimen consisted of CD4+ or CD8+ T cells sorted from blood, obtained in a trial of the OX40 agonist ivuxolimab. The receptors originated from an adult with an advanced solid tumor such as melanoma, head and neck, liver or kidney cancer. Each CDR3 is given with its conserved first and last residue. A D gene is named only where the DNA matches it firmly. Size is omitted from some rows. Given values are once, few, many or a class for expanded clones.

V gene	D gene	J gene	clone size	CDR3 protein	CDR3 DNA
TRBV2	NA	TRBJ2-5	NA	CASSRAGGETQYF	TGTGCCAGCAGTCGGGCGGGCGGGGAGACCCAGTACTTC
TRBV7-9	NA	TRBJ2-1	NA	CASRQGRDNEQFF	TGTGCCAGCAGACAGGGGAGGGACAATGAGCAGTTCTTC
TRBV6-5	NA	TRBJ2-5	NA	CASSYSAGVQETQYF	TGTGCCAGCAGTTACTCGGCAGGGGTCCAAGAGACCCAGTACTTC
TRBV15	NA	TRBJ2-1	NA	CATSSGNEQFF	TGTGCCACCAGTAGTGGGAATGAGCAGTTCTTC
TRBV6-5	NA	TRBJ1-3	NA	CASNPTGSSGNTIYF	TGTGCCAGCAATCCTACAGGAAGCTCTGGAAACACCATATATTTT
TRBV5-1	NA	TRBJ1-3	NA	CASSTTVSGNTIYF	TGCGCCAGCAGCACGACAGTCTCTGGAAACACCATATATTTT
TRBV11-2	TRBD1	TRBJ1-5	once	CASSLAGQDQPQHF	TGTGCCAGCAGCTTAGCGGGACAGGATCAGCCCCAGCATTTT
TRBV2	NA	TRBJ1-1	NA	CASPLRGPQNTEAFF	TGTGCCAGCCCTCTTCGGGGGCCCCAGAACACTGAAGCTTTCTTT
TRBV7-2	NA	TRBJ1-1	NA	CASSSPRVRYTEAFF	TGTGCCAGCAGCTCCCCACGGGTAAGGTACACTGAAGCTTTCTTT
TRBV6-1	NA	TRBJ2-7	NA	CASSDSSYEQYF	TGTGCCAGCAGTGACAGTTCCTACGAGCAGTACTTC
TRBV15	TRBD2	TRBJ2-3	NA	CATSREGVAGGTTDTQYF	TGTGCCACCAGCAGAGAAGGGGTAGCGGGAGGTACCACAGATACGCAGTATTTT
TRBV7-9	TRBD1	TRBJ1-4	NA	CASSPPTGTGEKLFF	TGTGCCAGCAGCCCACCGACAGGGACCGGAGAAAAACTGTTTTTT
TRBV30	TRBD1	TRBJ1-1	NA	CAWSGGTDQTGEAFF	TGTGCCTGGAGTGGTGGGACAGACCAAACAGGTGAAGCTTTCTTT
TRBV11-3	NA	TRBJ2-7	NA	CASSEDIYEQYF	TGTGCCAGCAGCGAGGACATCTACGAGCAGTACTTC
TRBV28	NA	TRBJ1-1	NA	CASNPGGTEAFF	TGTGCCAGCAACCCGGGGGGCACTGAAGCTTTCTTT
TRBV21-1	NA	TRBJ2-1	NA	CASSHSLRGTGTYNEQFF	TGTGCCAGCAGCCACTCCCTCCGGGGGACAGGAACCTACAATGAGCAGTTCTTC
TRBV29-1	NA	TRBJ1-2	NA	CSGGGTSYGYTF	TGCAGCGGGGGAGGGACAAGCTATGGCTACACCTTC
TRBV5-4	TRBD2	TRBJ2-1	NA	CASSLGGSGKANEQFF	TGTGCCAGCAGCTTGGGGGGTAGCGGGAAAGCCAATGAGCAGTTCTTC
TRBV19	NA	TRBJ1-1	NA	CASSSPGGGNTEAFF	TGTGCCAGTAGTTCGCCGGGAGGGGGAAACACTGAAGCTTTCTTT
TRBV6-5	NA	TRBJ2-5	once	CASRADWGAIKTQYF	TGTGCCAGCAGGGCGGATTGGGGGGCTATCAAGACCCAGTACTTC
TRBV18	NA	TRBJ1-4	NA	CASSPLLVGKNEKLFF	TGTGCCAGCTCACCACTTTTAGTAGGGAAGAACGAAAAACTGTTTTTT
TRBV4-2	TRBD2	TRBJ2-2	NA	CASTPRTSGTGELFF	TGTGCCAGCACCCCGAGGACTAGCGGGACCGGGGAGCTGTTTTTT